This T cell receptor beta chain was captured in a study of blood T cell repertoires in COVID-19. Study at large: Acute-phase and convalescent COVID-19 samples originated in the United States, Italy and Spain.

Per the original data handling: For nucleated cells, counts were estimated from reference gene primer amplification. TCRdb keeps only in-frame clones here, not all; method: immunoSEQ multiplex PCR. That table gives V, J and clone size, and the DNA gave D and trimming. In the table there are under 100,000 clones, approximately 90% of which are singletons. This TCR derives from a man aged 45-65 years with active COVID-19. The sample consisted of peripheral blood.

The DNA for the CDR3 is TGTGCCAGCAGTATTCAGGGTCCGACGAACTATGGCTACACCTTC. It yields the protein CASSIQGPTNYGYTF. The rearrangement joins TRBV5-6 to TRBJ1-2, with D possibly matching TRBD1 (5 bases). The V end lost 5 bases, the J end lost 2 bases, and 16 bases lay between the germline ends. The CDR3 sequence is 15 residues long. From germline, CDR1 is SGHDT and CDR2 YYEEEE.